Presented here are 3 T cell receptor beta chains from one specimen sequenced in a study of T cell repertoires in aging, cancer and after chemotherapy. A mixed TRB-A/B primer pool amplified rearranged TRB by multiplex touch-down PCR. From the multiplex PCR reads, TCRdb called clonotypes with MiXCR, one entry per CDR3 protein. The sample yields some 4,900 distinct CDR3 sequences, roughly a quarter seen once. Amplification of TCR beta used genomic DNA extracted from peripheral blood. The specimen was blood. These receptors were collected from a human donor in good health.

The V and J genes are TRBV28 and TRBJ2-3; 10 bases fit TRBD1. Germline CDR1 is MDHEN and CDR2 is SYDVKM. With V trimmed by 6 bases and J by 5 bases, 8 bases remained unmatched. This CDR3 has 15 residues. CDR3 nucleotides: TGTGCCAGCAGCCCCGGGACAGGGGAAGGAGATACGCAGTATTTT. Translation gives CASSPGTGEGDTQYF.

The rearrangement links TRBV6-4 to TRBJ2-3; D is tentatively TRBD1 or TRBD2 (5 bases each). Germline V gives CDR1 MRHNA, CDR2 SNTAGT. With 6 bases removed from V and 4 bases from J, the gap between germline ends came to 26 bases. The CDR3 has 18 amino acids. Here the CDR3 DNA reads TGTGCCAGCAGCTACAGTTCCACCGCAGGGACCGGCGCAGATACGCAGTATTTT. Protein: CASSYSSTAGTGADTQYF.

This clonotype appeared a few times. CDR3 nucleotide sequence: TGTGCCAGCAGTGGGCCTGGGGGGGCAGGAACCTACGAGCAGTACTTC. It specifies CASSGPGGAGTYEQYF. The gene calls are TRBV6-1 and TRBJ2-7; D perhaps matches TRBD2 (7 bases). The V gene's germline CDR1 is MNHNS and CDR2 SASEGT. CDR3 length: 16 amino acids. Trimming cost V 4 bases and J 2 bases, with 18 bases left between them.